One and the same sample provided the 9 T cell receptor beta chains below, sequenced in a study of blood T cell repertoires in COVID-19. Sequencing used immunoSEQ multiplex PCR; TCRdb keeps in-frame clones, though not all of them. Found here are around 160,000 clones, roughly 76% of them singletons; the top ten hold 7% to 9%. Sequencing used peripheral blood. All receptors derive from a human donor with acute or convalescent COVID-19. The donor label of this sample is uncertain.

At least ten counts were recorded for this clone. The sample holds other DNA sequences that translate to the same CDR3. J is TRBJ1-1 and V is TRBV19; 7 bases fit TRBD1. The CDR3 consists of 14 residues. Germline assignment: CDR1 LNHDA and CDR2 SQIVND (reference sequence). Germline trimming cut 5 bases from V and 0 bases from J; bases unmatched to any gene: 3. The CDR3 here is CASSPGTVNTEAFF. The CDR3, as DNA: TGTGCCAGTAGTCCCGGGACAGTGAACACTGAAGCTTTCTTT. The entire variable domain, with the rest obtained from reference TRBV19 and TRBJ1-1, is as follows: DGGITQSPKYLFRKEGQNVTLSCEQNLNHDAMYWYRQDPGQGLRLIYYSQIVNDFQKGDIAEGYSVSREKKESFPLTVTSAQKNPTAFYLCASSPGTVNTEAFFGQGTRLTVV.

The chain links TRBV10-3 to TRBJ1-1; a possible D gene is TRBD1 (6 bases). The V end lost 10 bases, the J end lost 0 bases, and 12 bases lay between the germline ends. The CDR3 has 13 residues. Germline V gene sequence: CDR1 ENHRY, CDR2 SYGVKD. The CDR3 loop reads CASEQGMNTEAFF. The CDR3 DNA follows: TGTGCCAGCGAACAGGGAATGAACACTGAAGCTTTCTTT.

The rearrangement uses TRBV27 and TRBJ2-7, with TRBD2 matching over 7 bases. This CDR3 has 14 residues. The germline gives CDR1 MNHEY, CDR2 SMNVEV (reference sequence). V shed 2 bases and J 2 bases; nucleotides not matched to a gene: 3. The CDR3 sequence: CASSLAGEPYEQYF. In nucleotides, the CDR3 is TGTGCCAGCAGTTTAGCGGGGGAACCCTACGAGCAGTACTTC.

The V and J genes are TRBV7-9 and TRBJ1-1, with a tentative D call TRBD1 (6 bases). The V gene lost 5 bases and the J gene lost 1 base, with 14 bases spanning the gap. Germline CDR1 is SEHNR and CDR2 is FQNEAQ (reference sequence). This CDR3 spans 15 amino acids. The CDR3 bases are TGTGCCAGCAGCATAGGACAGATTAAGAACACTGAAGCTTTCTTT. This codes for CASSIGQIKNTEAFF.

This chain uses TRBV7-6 with TRBJ1-5; possible D gene TRBD1, 5 bases. The germline V and J ends were trimmed by 5 bases and 2 bases, with 10 bases remaining between them. This CDR3 spans 14 amino acids. Germline V gives CDR1 SGHVS, CDR2 FNYEAQ. CDR3: CASSPGGGNQPQHF. CDR3 DNA sequence: TGTGCCAGCAGCCCGGGGGGGGGCAATCAGCCCCAGCATTTT.

This chain connects TRBV21-1 to TRBJ1-5; the tabulated D call, TRBD1, remains unverified against the DNA. TRBV21-1 is termed a pseudogene. There are 18 residues in the CDR3. The CDR3 nucleotides read TGTGCCAGCAGCGAAAGGGAGACAGGGCCCGAAGCCAATCAGCCCCAGCATTTT. Protein product: CASSERETGPEANQPQHF.

This rearrangement joins TRBV6-6 to TRBJ1-1; D gene unclear. Germline loops: CDR1 MNHNY, CDR2 SVGAGI (reference sequence). V gave up 1 base and J gave up 1 base, with 4 bases separating them. This CDR3 is built from 13 residues. The CDR3 sequence is CASSYYGNTEAFF. The CDR3 DNA is TGTGCCAGCAGTTACTACGGGAACACTGAAGCTTTCTTT.

The genes are TRBV7-8 and TRBJ1-2; D is unclear. There are 14 residues in the CDR3. Germline CDR1 is SGHVS and CDR2 is FQNEAQ. Trimming took off 5 bases at V and 8 bases at J, with 18 bases between the two ends. In nucleotides, the CDR3 is TGTGCCAGCAGCCCCGACTGGACCCCGGGGGGCTACACCTTC. Its protein product is CASSPDWTPGGYTF.

V usage is TRBV11-1 and J usage is TRBJ1-2; 10 bases are a match to TRBD1. J gave up 3 bases and V 3 bases, and 4 bases lay outside the gene matches. CDR1 is SGHAT, CDR2 FQDESV, per germline (reference sequence). This CDR3 has 15 residues. CDR3 DNA sequence: TGTGCCAGCAGCTTTAGAGGACAGGGGGACTATGGCTACACCTTC. Translated: CASSFRGQGDYGYTF.